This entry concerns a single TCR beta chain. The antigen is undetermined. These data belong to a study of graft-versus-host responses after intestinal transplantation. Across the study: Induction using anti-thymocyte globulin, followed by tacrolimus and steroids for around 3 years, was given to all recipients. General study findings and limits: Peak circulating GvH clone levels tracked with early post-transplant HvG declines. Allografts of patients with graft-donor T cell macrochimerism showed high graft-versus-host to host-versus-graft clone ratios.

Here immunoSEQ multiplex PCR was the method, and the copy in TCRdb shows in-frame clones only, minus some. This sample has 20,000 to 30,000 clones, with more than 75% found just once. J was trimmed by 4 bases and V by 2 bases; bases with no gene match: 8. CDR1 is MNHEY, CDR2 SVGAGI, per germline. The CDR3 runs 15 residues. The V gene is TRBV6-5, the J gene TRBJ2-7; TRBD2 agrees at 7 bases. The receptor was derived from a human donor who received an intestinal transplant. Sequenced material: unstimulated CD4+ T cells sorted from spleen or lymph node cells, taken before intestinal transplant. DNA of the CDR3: TGTGCCAGCAGTTACGGGGCTAGCGGAGGTTACGAGCAGTACTTC. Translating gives CASSYGASGGYEQYF.